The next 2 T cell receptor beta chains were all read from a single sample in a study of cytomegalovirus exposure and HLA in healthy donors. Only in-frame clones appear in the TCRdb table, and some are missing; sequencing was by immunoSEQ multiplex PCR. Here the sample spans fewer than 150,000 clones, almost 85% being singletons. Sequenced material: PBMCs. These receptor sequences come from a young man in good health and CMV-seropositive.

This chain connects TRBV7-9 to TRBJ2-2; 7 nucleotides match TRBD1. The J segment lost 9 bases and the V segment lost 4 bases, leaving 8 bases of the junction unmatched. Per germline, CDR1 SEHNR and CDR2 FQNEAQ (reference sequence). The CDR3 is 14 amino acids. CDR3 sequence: CASSSSTGLRELFF. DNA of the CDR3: TGTGCCAGCAGCTCGTCGACAGGGTTGCGGGAGCTGTTTTTT.

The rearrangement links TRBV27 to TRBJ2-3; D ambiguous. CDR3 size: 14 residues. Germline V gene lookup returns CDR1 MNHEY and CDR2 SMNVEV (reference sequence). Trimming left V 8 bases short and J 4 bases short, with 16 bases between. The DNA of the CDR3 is TGTGCCAGCGGCTCTCGTATGGCTCCAGATACGCAGTATTTT. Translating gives CASGSRMAPDTQYF.